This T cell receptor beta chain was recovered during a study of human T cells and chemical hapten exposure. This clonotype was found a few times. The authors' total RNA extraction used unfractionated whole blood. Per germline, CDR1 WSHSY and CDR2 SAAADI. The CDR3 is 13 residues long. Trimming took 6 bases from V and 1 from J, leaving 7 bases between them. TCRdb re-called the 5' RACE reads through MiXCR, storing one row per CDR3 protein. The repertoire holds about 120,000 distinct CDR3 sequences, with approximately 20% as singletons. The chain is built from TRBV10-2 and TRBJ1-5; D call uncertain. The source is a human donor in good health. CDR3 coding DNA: TGCGCCAGCAGGGGTTCGAGCAATCAGCCCCAGCATTTT. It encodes CASRGSSNQPQHF.